The clone carrying this T cell receptor (beta chain) was seen repeatedly, ten times or more. Its target is not known. Using its own MiXCR run on the 5' RACE reads, TCRdb lists one record per CDR3 protein. The sample lists around 250,000 distinct CDR3 sequences, roughly a tenth occurring once. The CDR3 covers 13 residues. V was trimmed by 3 bases and J by 2 bases, leaving 7 bases between them. The data were taken from a study of CD8 T cells in ankylosing spondylitis. The study, taken as a whole, reports: Clones linked with disease were CD8+ and fairly uncommon in the peripheral blood. Certain motif variants had earlier appeared in reactive arthritis synovial fluid and blood. Seemingly characteristic of ankylosing spondylitis blood was a TCR beta motif consisting of 7 or 8 highly homologous variants.

The sample taken for sequencing was blood, either unsorted or a sorted T cell fraction (not recorded which). The clonotype originates from a male donor with ankylosing spondylitis or in good health (not recorded which). The rearrangement uses TRBV12-3 or TRBV12-4 and TRBJ2-5; D is undetermined. Here the CDR3 DNA reads TGTGCCAGCAGTTTCGGCTTGCAAGAGACCCAGTACTTC. Its protein is CASSFGLQETQYF.